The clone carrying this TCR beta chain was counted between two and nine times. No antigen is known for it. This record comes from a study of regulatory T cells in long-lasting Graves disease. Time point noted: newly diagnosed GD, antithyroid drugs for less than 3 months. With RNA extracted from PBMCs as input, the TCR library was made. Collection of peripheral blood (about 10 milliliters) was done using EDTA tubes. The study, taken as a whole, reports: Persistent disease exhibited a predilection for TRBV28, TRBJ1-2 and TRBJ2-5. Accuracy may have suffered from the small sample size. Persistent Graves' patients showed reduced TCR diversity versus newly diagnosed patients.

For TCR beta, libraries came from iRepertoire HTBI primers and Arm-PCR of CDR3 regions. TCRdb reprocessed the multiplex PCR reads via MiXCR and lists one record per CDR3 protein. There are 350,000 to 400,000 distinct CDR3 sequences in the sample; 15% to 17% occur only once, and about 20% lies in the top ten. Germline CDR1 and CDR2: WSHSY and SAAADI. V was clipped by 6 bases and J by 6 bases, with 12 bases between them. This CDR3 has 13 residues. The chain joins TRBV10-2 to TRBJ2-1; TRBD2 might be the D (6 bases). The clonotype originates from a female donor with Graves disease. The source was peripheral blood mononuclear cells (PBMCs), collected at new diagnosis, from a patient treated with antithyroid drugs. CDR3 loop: CASRSGGINEQFF. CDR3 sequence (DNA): TGCGCCAGCAGGTCTGGGGGGATCAATGAGCAGTTCTTC.